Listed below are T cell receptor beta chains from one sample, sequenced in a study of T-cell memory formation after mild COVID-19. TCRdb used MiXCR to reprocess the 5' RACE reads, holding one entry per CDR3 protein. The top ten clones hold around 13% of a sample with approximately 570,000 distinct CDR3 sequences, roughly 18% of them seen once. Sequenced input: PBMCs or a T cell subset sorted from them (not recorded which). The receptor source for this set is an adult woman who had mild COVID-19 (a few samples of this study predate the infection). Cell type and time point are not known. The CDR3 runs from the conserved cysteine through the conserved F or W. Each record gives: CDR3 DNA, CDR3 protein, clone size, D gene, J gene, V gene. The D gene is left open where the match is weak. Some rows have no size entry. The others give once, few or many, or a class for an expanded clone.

CDR3nt: TGTGCCAGCAGCCCGTACAGGGCCGGGGCGTCTATTGGCTACACCTTC
CDR3aa: CASSPYRAGASIGYTF
abundance: many
d_gene: NA
j_gene: TRBJ1-2
v_gene: TRBV7-2

CDR3nt: TGTGCCAGCAGCTTGAGGGGTGGGAGGAACACCGGGGAGCTGTTTTTT
CDR3aa: CASSLRGGRNTGELFF
abundance: few
d_gene: NA
j_gene: TRBJ2-2
v_gene: TRBV7-2

CDR3nt: TGTGCCAGCAGCGACAGGACAGGGCTATGGACCGGGGAGCTGTTTTTT
CDR3aa: CASSDRTGLWTGELFF
abundance: NA
d_gene: TRBD1
j_gene: TRBJ2-2
v_gene: TRBV7-9

CDR3nt: TGTGCCAGCAGCTTAATTGAGGGGGAGCTGTTTTTT
CDR3aa: CASSLIEGELFF
abundance: few
d_gene: NA
j_gene: TRBJ2-2
v_gene: TRBV11-3

CDR3nt: TGCAGTGCTAGAGATCTGGACAGATACGAGCAGTACTTC
CDR3aa: CSARDLDRYEQYF
abundance: few
d_gene: NA
j_gene: TRBJ2-7
v_gene: TRBV20-1

CDR3nt: TGTGCCAGCAGCCCCCTTTCCGGGACAGGGTACACCGGGGAGCTGTTTTTT
CDR3aa: CASSPLSGTGYTGELFF
abundance: few
d_gene: TRBD1
j_gene: TRBJ2-2
v_gene: TRBV7-3

CDR3nt: TGCGCCAGCAGCAAGACCGCGGACAATGAGCAGTTCTTC
CDR3aa: CASSKTADNEQFF
abundance: NA
d_gene: NA
j_gene: TRBJ2-1
v_gene: TRBV5-1

CDR3nt: TGTGCCAGCAGCTTAGGGCCCCTGGACTATGGCTACACCTTC
CDR3aa: CASSLGPLDYGYTF
abundance: NA
d_gene: NA
j_gene: TRBJ1-2
v_gene: TRBV7-9

CDR3nt: TGCGCCAGCAAGTCGCAGCGGGAGGCCGCAAACTACGAGCAGTACTTC
CDR3aa: CASKSQREAANYEQYF
abundance: NA
d_gene: TRBD2
j_gene: TRBJ2-7
v_gene: TRBV10-2

CDR3nt: TGTGCCAGCAGGCCCGGGACTAGCGGGAGCCTGTACTTC
CDR3aa: CASRPGTSGSLYF
abundance: few
d_gene: TRBD2
j_gene: TRBJ2-7
v_gene: TRBV7-2

CDR3nt: TGCGCCAGCAGCCAAGATCTGGGTCGCAATGAGCAGTTCTTC
CDR3aa: CASSQDLGRNEQFF
abundance: few
d_gene: NA
j_gene: TRBJ2-1
v_gene: TRBV4-3

CDR3nt: TGTGCCAGCAGCCGGGGGGCGGGAGTACGGACAGATACGCAGTATTTT
CDR3aa: CASSRGAGVRTDTQYF
abundance: NA
d_gene: NA
j_gene: TRBJ2-3
v_gene: TRBV7-2

CDR3nt: TGCGCCAGCAGCATTCACGACAGGGAGTGGGAGCTGTTTTTT
CDR3aa: CASSIHDREWELFF
abundance: many
d_gene: TRBD1
j_gene: TRBJ2-2
v_gene: TRBV5-1

CDR3nt: TGTGCCTGGAGTCAGGGATCTAGCACAGATACGCAGTATTTT
CDR3aa: CAWSQGSSTDTQYF
abundance: few
d_gene: NA
j_gene: TRBJ2-3
v_gene: TRBV30

CDR3nt: TGTGCCAGCAGTCATACACCACGGGACGGAAACACCATATATTTT
CDR3aa: CASSHTPRDGNTIYF
abundance: NA
d_gene: NA
j_gene: TRBJ1-3
v_gene: TRBV6-5

CDR3nt: TGTGCCAGCAGTTATAGGACTCTTCGGGAGACCCAGTACTTC
CDR3aa: CASSYRTLRETQYF
abundance: NA
d_gene: NA
j_gene: TRBJ2-5
v_gene: TRBV27

CDR3nt: TGTGCCAGCAGCTCCTCGACAGGATTCTTCATGAACACTGAAGCTTTCTTT
CDR3aa: CASSSSTGFFMNTEAFF
abundance: NA
d_gene: NA
j_gene: TRBJ1-1
v_gene: TRBV11-2

CDR3nt: TGTGCCACCCGAGGCGGGACAGTTCAAGAGACCCAGTACTTC
CDR3aa: CATRGGTVQETQYF
abundance: NA
d_gene: NA
j_gene: TRBJ2-5
v_gene: TRBV7-9

CDR3nt: TGTGCCAGCAGTTCTCGGGGGACCCTCAATGAGCAGTTCTTC
CDR3aa: CASSSRGTLNEQFF
abundance: NA
d_gene: NA
j_gene: TRBJ2-1
v_gene: TRBV6-6

CDR3nt: TGTGCCAGCAGTGACCCAGGGAGTAATGGCTACGAGCAGTACTTC
CDR3aa: CASSDPGSNGYEQYF
abundance: NA
d_gene: NA
j_gene: TRBJ2-7
v_gene: TRBV25-1

CDR3nt: TGCGCCAGCAGCTTCACCAAGGAAAACATTCAGTACTTC
CDR3aa: CASSFTKENIQYF
abundance: many
d_gene: NA
j_gene: TRBJ2-4
v_gene: TRBV5-1

CDR3nt: TGTGCCAGCAGCCAAGATCACAGCCACGATACGCAGTATTTT
CDR3aa: CASSQDHSHDTQYF
abundance: NA
d_gene: NA
j_gene: TRBJ2-3
v_gene: TRBV3-1

CDR3nt: TGTGCCAGCAGCGAACAGGGAAGGAGAGGGGAGACCCAGTACTTC
CDR3aa: CASSEQGRRGETQYF
abundance: few
d_gene: NA
j_gene: TRBJ2-5
v_gene: TRBV2

CDR3nt: TGTGCCAGCAGCTTGGCAGGGAAACCCCAGCCCCAGCATTTT
CDR3aa: CASSLAGKPQPQHF
abundance: NA
d_gene: NA
j_gene: TRBJ1-5
v_gene: TRBV11-2

CDR3nt: TGTGCCAGCAGCCTGAGGGGGCTCTCCTACAATGAGCAGTTCTTC
CDR3aa: CASSLRGLSYNEQFF
abundance: many
d_gene: TRBD1
j_gene: TRBJ2-1
v_gene: TRBV3-1

CDR3nt: TGTGCCAGCAGCACCCATACAGGGTTTTTAGCCAAAAACATTCAGTACTTC
CDR3aa: CASSTHTGFLAKNIQYF
abundance: few
d_gene: NA
j_gene: TRBJ2-4
v_gene: TRBV11-2

CDR3nt: TGTGCCAGCAGCCAGGGACAACAAAACCAAGAGACCCAGTACTTC
CDR3aa: CASSQGQQNQETQYF
abundance: NA
d_gene: NA
j_gene: TRBJ2-5
v_gene: TRBV3-1

CDR3nt: TGTGCTAGCCAAGGGGAGACTGAAGCTTTCTTT
CDR3aa: CASQGETEAFF
abundance: NA
d_gene: NA
j_gene: TRBJ1-1
v_gene: TRBV12-5

CDR3nt: TGCAGTGCTAGACAACTAGCGGGGGGGATCGATGAGCAGTTCTTC
CDR3aa: CSARQLAGGIDEQFF
abundance: NA
d_gene: TRBD2
j_gene: TRBJ2-1
v_gene: TRBV20-1

CDR3nt: TGTGCCAGTAGTAAATCCTTGGGACGCAGGGATTTTGGCTACACCTTC
CDR3aa: CASSKSLGRRDFGYTF
abundance: NA
d_gene: NA
j_gene: TRBJ1-2
v_gene: TRBV19

CDR3nt: TGTGCCAGCAGCCCCACAGGACAGGGGACGGAGAGCAATCAGCCCCAGCATTTT
CDR3aa: CASSPTGQGTESNQPQHF
abundance: many
d_gene: TRBD1
j_gene: TRBJ1-5
v_gene: TRBV6-6

CDR3nt: TGTGCCATCAGTGAACCTCAGGAAGAGGATACGCAGTATTTT
CDR3aa: CAISEPQEEDTQYF
abundance: NA
d_gene: NA
j_gene: TRBJ2-3
v_gene: TRBV10-3

CDR3nt: TGCAGTGCTCCGCCTGGACAGGCCAGCAATCAGCCCCAGCATTTT
CDR3aa: CSAPPGQASNQPQHF
abundance: few
d_gene: TRBD1
j_gene: TRBJ1-5
v_gene: TRBV20-1

CDR3nt: TGTGCCAGCAGCGCCCCTCTCCGGGACAGGTCGCGGAATGAGCAGTTCTTC
CDR3aa: CASSAPLRDRSRNEQFF
abundance: few
d_gene: TRBD1
j_gene: TRBJ2-1
v_gene: TRBV9

CDR3nt: TGCGCCAGCAGCCATCTCGGACCCAACAATGAGCAGTTCTTC
CDR3aa: CASSHLGPNNEQFF
abundance: few
d_gene: NA
j_gene: TRBJ2-1
v_gene: TRBV4-1

CDR3nt: TGTGCCAGCAGCTTAGATCCGGGGGGAGTGGGCAATGAGCAGTTCTTC
CDR3aa: CASSLDPGGVGNEQFF
abundance: few
d_gene: TRBD2
j_gene: TRBJ2-1
v_gene: TRBV7-8

CDR3nt: TGTGCCAGCAGCTTAGCGGCAGGATGGAATCAGCCCCAGCATTTT
CDR3aa: CASSLAAGWNQPQHF
abundance: once
d_gene: NA
j_gene: TRBJ1-5
v_gene: TRBV7-9

CDR3nt: TGTGCCAGCAGTGATTCCAGGGGGGTAGGCACCGGGGAGCTGTTTTTT
CDR3aa: CASSDSRGVGTGELFF
abundance: NA
d_gene: NA
j_gene: TRBJ2-2
v_gene: TRBV25-1

CDR3nt: TGCGCCAGCAGCTCCGGACAGGGTGTTATTGGCTACACCTTC
CDR3aa: CASSSGQGVIGYTF
abundance: NA
d_gene: TRBD1
j_gene: TRBJ1-2
v_gene: TRBV5-1

CDR3nt: TGTGCCAGCAGCCAGGGGAGGACTAGCGGGATACCAGAGACCCAGTACTTC
CDR3aa: CASSQGRTSGIPETQYF
abundance: few
d_gene: TRBD2
j_gene: TRBJ2-5
v_gene: TRBV4-2

CDR3nt: TGTGCCAGCAGCGTAGGGGACAGCCTTAGCCCATATGGCTACACCTTC
CDR3aa: CASSVGDSLSPYGYTF
abundance: few
d_gene: TRBD1
j_gene: TRBJ1-2
v_gene: TRBV9

CDR3nt: TGTGCCAGCAGTTTCCAGACTAGCGGGGGAAGCACAGATACGCAGTATTTT
CDR3aa: CASSFQTSGGSTDTQYF
abundance: NA
d_gene: TRBD2
j_gene: TRBJ2-3
v_gene: TRBV6-1

CDR3nt: TGTGCCAGCAGTTACTCGGACGGACTAAATTCACCCCTCCACTTT
CDR3aa: CASSYSDGLNSPLHF
abundance: many
d_gene: NA
j_gene: TRBJ1-6
v_gene: TRBV6-5

CDR3nt: TGTGCCAGCAGCTGGGCACCAGGGCAGTCCACCGGGGAGCTGTTTTTT
CDR3aa: CASSWAPGQSTGELFF
abundance: few
d_gene: NA
j_gene: TRBJ2-2
v_gene: TRBV5-5

CDR3nt: TGTGCCAGCAGCTTCTACCCGGGACAGGAGAACTACGAGCAGTACTTC
CDR3aa: CASSFYPGQENYEQYF
abundance: few
d_gene: TRBD1
j_gene: TRBJ2-7
v_gene: TRBV7-9

CDR3nt: TGCAGCGTTGAGGAGACTCTACTCTCTGGGGCCAACGTCCTGACTTTC
CDR3aa: CSVEETLLSGANVLTF
abundance: NA
d_gene: NA
j_gene: TRBJ2-6
v_gene: TRBV29-1